This T cell receptor beta chain was captured by sequencing in a study of regulatory T cells in long-lasting Graves disease. Time point denoted: newly diagnosed GD, antithyroid drugs for less than 3 months. Preparation of the TCR library used RNA extracted from PBMCs. Study results and limitations: With a few thousand shared public clonotypes, persistent patients exceeded new patients, who shared approximately 880.

Construction of TCR beta libraries relied on iRepertoire HTBI primers and on Arm-PCR targeting CDR3 regions. Each CDR3 protein gets one entry after TCRdb re-called the multiplex PCR reads with MiXCR. Among about half a million distinct CDR3 sequences listed, 12% were seen once. The table lists this clonotype with many counts. The antigen is unknown. In addition, the sample was reused for a study of T cells in Graves' hyperthyroidism and ophthalmopathy. That investigation notes: Most expanded thyroid clonotypes above 0.001 recurred in blood.

This sample comprised peripheral blood mononuclear cells (PBMCs), obtained at new diagnosis, from a patient treated with antithyroid drugs. The sequence derives from a woman between 25 and 40 years old with Graves disease.

CDR3 residues: CASSLIGQGKLEFF. CDR3 DNA sequence: TGTGCCAGCAGCTTAATTGGACAGGGAAAGTTGGAGTTCTTC. The chain uses TRBV11-2 and TRBJ2-1; 8 nucleotides agree with TRBD1. The CDR3 sequence is 14 residues long. V gave up 2 bases and J gave up 14 bases; unmatched junction bases: 11. CDR1 is SGHAT, CDR2 FQNNGV, per germline. The complete variable domain, with remaining parts taken from reference TRBV11-2 and TRBJ2-1, reads EAGVAQSPRYKIIEKRQSVAFWCNPISGHATLYWYQQILGQGPKLLIQFQNNGVVDDSQLPKDRFSAERLKGVDSTLKIQPAKLEDSAVYLCASSLIGQGKLEFFGPGTRLTVL.